This TCR beta chain stems from a study of T cell responses to AZD1222 COVID-19 vaccine. Data came from immunoSEQ multiplex PCR; TCRdb stores just in-frame clones and leaves some out. This table holds 150,000 or so clones, more than 85% found once. This CDR3 has 14 residues. Trimming took 5 bases from V and 6 from J; bases not matched to a gene: 6. Germline V gene data show CDR1 as SGHAT and CDR2 as FQNNGV. Study results and caveats: Among AZD1222 vaccinees, only six or seven were seropositive at baseline. Spike-wide coverage was observed for vaccine-associated CD4 TCRs, with dominant responses at 160-218 and 743-854.

With regard to this clone: The antigen is unknown.

The receptor comes from an adult in good health. V and J are TRBV11-2 and TRBJ1-2, with TRBD1 matching over 10 bases. Sample: peripheral blood, taken on day 0 of MenACWY control vaccination. CDR3 in DNA: TGTGCCAGCAGCATCGGGACAGGGGTAGATGGCTACACCTTC. This codes for CASSIGTGVDGYTF.